The TCR beta chain described here comes from a study of healthy donors' naive CD4 and CD8 T cells. Whole-study results and caveats: Naive CD4+ and CD8+ cells reportedly differed in usage of most V and J genes.

Worth noting for this clonotype: The antigen is unknown.

A linear amplification protocol produced the TCR libraries from 500 ng of total RNA. MiXCR, run by TCRdb on the reads, gives a single entry per CDR3 protein. The sample includes about 180,000 distinct CDR3 sequences, about four fifths of them seen just once. The CDR3 is 17 residues long. The J segment lost 4 bases and the V segment lost 6 bases, leaving 14 bases of the junction unmatched. The receptor comes from a pool of human donors in good health; the sample pools cells from several healthy donors. Input material: naive CD4+ and CD8+ T cells sorted from blood, pooled from several donors. This chain uses TRBV12-3 or TRBV12-4 with TRBJ1-2; 10 nucleotides agree with TRBD1. The CDR3 nucleotides read TGTGCCAGCAGCCTGACAGGGGGCCGCTACCTGGGCTATGGCTACACCTTC. It encodes CASSLTGGRYLGYGYTF.